This TCR beta chain was identified during a study of T cell responses to AZD1222 COVID-19 vaccine. Comments on this clone: The antigen is undetermined.

Study conclusions and caveats: Only a handful of AZD1222 recipients tested seropositive at baseline.

The CDR3 covers 13 residues. Trimming stripped 7 bases from V and 4 bases from J, with 11 bases between. Only in-frame clones appear in the TCRdb table, and some are missing; sequencing was by immunoSEQ multiplex PCR. The repertoire holds around 200,000 clones, 70% to 90% seen once, with approximately 0.49% in the top ten. The V and J genes are TRBV12-3 or TRBV12-4 and TRBJ1-3; D not resolved. The TCR sequence derives from an adult in good health. The sequencing used peripheral blood, collected on day 0 of AZD1222 vaccination. The CDR3 DNA reads TGTGCCAGCAAAGAGTACTCCGGAAACACCATATATTTT. It specifies CASKEYSGNTIYF.